Each of the 23 T cell receptor beta chains below was sequenced from the same sample in a study of cytomegalovirus exposure and HLA in healthy donors. The PCR ran on 60 Vbeta and 13 Jbeta primers. Repertoires were generated with immunoSEQ multiplex PCR, while TCRdb's copy carries only in-frame clones and drops some. The data contain 100,000 to 150,000 clones, more than 60% of them singletons. The sequenced material came from PBMCs. Receptor source: a middle-aged woman in good health and CMV-seronegative.

V gene TRBV7-2 combines with J gene TRBJ2-7; the D is unclear. Germline V gene data show CDR1 as SGHTA and CDR2 as FQGNSA. There are 16 residues in the CDR3. Between the trimmed V and J ends, which lost 5 bases and 1 base, there was a span of 18 bases. CDR3: CASSPETARRSYEQYF. DNA for the CDR3: TGTGCCAGCAGCCCCGAGACTGCTCGAAGATCCTACGAGCAGTACTTC.

The V call is TRBV11-3, the J call TRBJ2-7; TRBD1 matches 11 bases. The J segment lost 6 bases and the V segment lost 5 bases, leaving 6 bases of the junction unmatched. CDR1 is SGHNT and CDR2 is YENEEA in the germline V gene. The CDR3 has 14 residues. The CDR3 here is CASSPGDRGSEQYF. The DNA for the CDR3 is TGTGCCAGCAGCCCGGGGGACAGGGGGTCCGAGCAGTACTTC.

V and J are TRBV7-9 and TRBJ2-7; 7 bases line up with TRBD2. Germline V gene lookup returns CDR1 SEHNR and CDR2 FQNEAQ (reference sequence). Losses at the gene ends were 1 base for V and 5 bases for J; bases not matched to a gene: 5. The CDR3 loop spans 14 amino acids. The CDR3 sequence: CASSLGAGRDEQYF. The CDR3 DNA is TGTGCCAGCAGCTTAGGGGCAGGGAGGGACGAGCAGTACTTC. The full variable domain, completed using reference TRBV7-9 and TRBJ2-7, is DTGVSQNPRHKITKRGQNVTFRCDPISEHNRLYWYRQTLGQGPEFLTYFQNEAQLEKSRLLSDRFSAERPKGSFSTLEIQRTEQGDSAMYLCASSLGAGRDEQYFGPGTRLTVT.

The CDR3 sequence is CSVGQGGGNTIYF. The CDR3 coding sequence is TGCAGCGTTGGGCAGGGGGGAGGAAACACCATATATTTT. The rearrangement joins TRBV29-1 to TRBJ1-3; 7 bases line up with TRBD1. This CDR3 region has 13 residues. The germline CDR1 and CDR2 sequences are SQVTM and ANQGSEA. Losses at the gene ends were 4 bases for V and 4 bases for J; bases not matched to a gene: 4.

The chain joins TRBV19 to TRBJ1-5; no clear D gene. Trimming shortened V by 5 bases and J by 5 bases, and 16 bases separated the two germline ends. Germline V gene data show CDR1 as LNHDA and CDR2 as SQIVND (reference sequence). CDR3 length equals 15 residues. The CDR3 sequence: CASSERSGWDQPQHF. The CDR3, as DNA: TGTGCCAGTAGTGAGCGGTCAGGTTGGGATCAGCCCCAGCATTTT. Variable domain in full (rest from reference TRBV19 and TRBJ1-5): DGGITQSPKYLFRKEGQNVTLSCEQNLNHDAMYWYRQDPGQGLRLIYYSQIVNDFQKGDIAEGYSVSREKKESFPLTVTSAQKNPTAFYLCASSERSGWDQPQHFGDGTRLSIL.

Notes on this clone: The same CDR3 arises from other DNA sequences in this sample as well. The V gene is TRBV19, the J gene TRBJ1-1; D gene uncertain. This CDR3 has 13 amino acids. V lost 5 bases to trimming and J lost 1 base, with 8 bases between them. From germline, CDR1 is LNHDA and CDR2 SQIVND (reference sequence). DNA for the CDR3: TGTGCCAGTAGTCAGGTATGGAACACTGAAGCTTTCTTT. This gives the protein CASSQVWNTEAFF.

This clone was found once. The rearrangement uses TRBV5-8 and TRBJ2-5; maybe TRBD1 (5 bases). CDR3 length equals 15 residues. Germline V gene lookup returns CDR1 SGHTS and CDR2 YDEGEE. Trimming shortened V by 1 base and J by 2 bases, and 12 bases separated the two germline ends. CDR3 coding DNA: TGTGCCAGCAGCTTGCAAGGGCAGGGACAAGAGACCCAGTACTTC. Its protein product is CASSLQGQGQETQYF.

V and J are TRBV13 and TRBJ2-1; 7 nucleotides match TRBD1. Germline loops: CDR1 PRHDT, CDR2 FYEKMQ (reference sequence). This CDR3 has 16 amino acids. V was clipped by 5 bases and J by 0 bases; unmatched bases: 7. Here the CDR3 DNA reads TGTGCCAGCAGCAACAAACAGGGGAGCTCCTACAATGAGCAGTTCTTC. It encodes CASSNKQGSSYNEQFF.

The chain combines TRBV4-1 with TRBJ2-5; D not certain. The J call may be in error: the DNA end matches TRBJ2-7 better. Per the germline V gene, CDR1 is MGHRA and CDR2 is YSYEKL. The CDR3 totals 15 residues. CDR3 protein: CASSQGWVGGYEQYF. The CDR3 DNA is TGCGCCAGCAGCCAAGGATGGGTTGGCGGCTACGAGCAGTACTTC.

This clone was counted only a few times. The chain combines TRBV10-3 with TRBJ2-2, with D maybe TRBD2 (7 bases). Germline CDR1 ENHRY, CDR2 SYGVKD. V was pared by 7 bases and J by 6 bases, with 15 bases between. There are 14 residues in the CDR3. DNA for the CDR3: TGTGCCATCATGGCGGGGGCTAGGCCCGGGGAGCTGTTTTTT. It is translated as CAIMAGARPGELFF.

The chain couples TRBV7-2 to TRBJ2-2; D perhaps matches TRBD1 (5 bases). Germline CDR1 reads SGHTA; CDR2 reads FQGNSA. CDR3 length equals 14 residues. V dropped 4 bases and J dropped 1 base, with 7 bases sitting between them. DNA of the CDR3: TGTGCCAGCAGCTCCACAGGGAACACCGGGGAGCTGTTTTTT. Its translation: CASSSTGNTGELFF.

The J gene is TRBJ2-1, the V gene TRBV5-1; the D gene is possibly TRBD2 (7 bases). CDR1 and CDR2 from the germline V gene are SGHRS and YFSETQ. This CDR3 region has 15 residues. V was pared by 6 bases and J by 1 base, with 14 bases between. This chain's CDR3 is CASKGGASSYNEQFF. DNA of the CDR3: TGCGCCAGCAAAGGGGGGGCCTCATCCTACAATGAGCAGTTCTTC.

This chain joins TRBV9 and TRBJ2-1, with a possible D match to TRBD2 (6 bases). Germline V gene data show CDR1 as SGDLS and CDR2 as YYNGEE. This CDR3 region has 15 residues. With 4 bases removed from V and 10 bases from J, the gap between germline ends came to 21 bases. CDR3 sequence: CASSPRRSGVGEQFF. The CDR3, as DNA: TGTGCCAGCAGCCCACGGCGGTCGGGAGTTGGAGAGCAGTTCTTC.

Note on this clone: Other nucleotide sequences in the sample specify the same CDR3. The gene calls are TRBV7-8 and TRBJ1-1; the D is unclear. Trimming stripped 1 base from V and 2 bases from J, with 8 bases between. Germline V lookup: CDR1 SGHVS, CDR2 FQNEAQ. This CDR3 is 14 amino acids long. As DNA, the CDR3 is TGTGCCAGCAGCTTAGGCCAGGTTAACACTGAAGCTTTCTTT. Translating it yields CASSLGQVNTEAFF. The full variable domain, with the rest looked up from reference TRBV7-8 and TRBJ1-1, is GAGVSQSPRYKVAKRGQDVALRCDPISGHVSLFWYQQALGQGPEFLTYFQNEAQLDKSGLPSDRFFAERPEGSVSTLKIQRTQQEDSAVYLCASSLGQVNTEAFFGQGTRLTVV.

V and J are TRBV7-6 and TRBJ1-1; TRBD1 matches at 11 bases. This CDR3 comprises 16 residues. V dropped 4 bases and J dropped 2; count of bases not matched to a gene: 6. Germline lookup yields CDR1 SGHVS and CDR2 FNYEAQ. CDR3 sequence reads: CASSSGQGAENTEAFF. As DNA, the CDR3 is TGTGCCAGCAGCTCCGGACAGGGGGCTGAAAACACTGAAGCTTTCTTT.

This chain uses TRBV14 with TRBJ2-7; D is possibly TRBD1 (6 bases). V was clipped by 4 bases and J by 5 bases, with 21 bases between them. Germline CDR1 is SGHDN and CDR2 is FVKESK. This CDR3 contains 16 residues. This CDR3 reads CASSPLQGRGPHEQYF. In nucleotides, the CDR3 is TGTGCCAGCAGCCCGCTACAGGGCAGGGGTCCTCACGAGCAGTACTTC. The whole variable domain, filled in from reference TRBV14 and TRBJ2-7, reads EAGVTQFPSHSVIEKGQTVTLRCDPISGHDNLYWYRRVMGKEIKFLLHFVKESKQDESGMPNNRFLAERTGGTYSTLKVQPAELEDSGVYFCASSPLQGRGPHEQYFGPGTRLTVT.

The chain uses TRBV28 and TRBJ1-3, with 7 positions matching TRBD1. The V segment lost 8 bases and the J segment 4 bases; nucleotides outside the gene matches: 5. This CDR3 comprises 13 residues. Germline CDR1 is MDHEN and CDR2 is SYDVKM. The CDR3 here is CASYDRAGNTIYF. DNA for the CDR3: TGTGCCAGCTACGACAGGGCCGGAAACACCATATATTTT.

This clone showed up just once. The chain uses TRBV27 and TRBJ2-3; perhaps TRBD2 as D (5 bases). The CDR3 sequence is 16 residues long. V was pared by 0 bases and J by 4 bases, with 14 bases between. Germline V lookup: CDR1 MNHEY, CDR2 SMNVEV (reference sequence). The CDR3 nucleotides are TGTGCCAGCAGTTTATCGATCCGGGGTTTTGCAGATACGCAGTATTTT. It is translated as CASSLSIRGFADTQYF.

The V call is TRBV7-2, the J call TRBJ2-2; D possibly corresponds to TRBD2 (7 bases). There are 16 residues in the CDR3. V shed 5 bases and J shed 6 bases, with 19 bases lying between them. CDR1 SGHTA and CDR2 FQGNSA come from the germline V gene. CDR3 loop: CASSPRGGGSPGELFF. Here the CDR3 DNA reads TGTGCCAGCAGCCCTCGGGGAGGGGGGAGTCCCGGGGAGCTGTTTTTT.

This sequence joins TRBV25-1 and TRBJ1-4, with no clear D. Trimming took off 2 bases at V and 4 bases at J, with 14 bases between the two ends. The CDR3 has 16 residues. Germline CDR1 MGHDK, CDR2 SYGVNS. For the CDR3, the DNA is TGTGCCAGCAGTGAAGGGAGCCTGCCTTTTAATGAAAAACTGTTTTTT. This translates into CASSEGSLPFNEKLFF.

This rearrangement joins TRBV5-6 to TRBJ1-2; D not certain. The CDR3 has 14 residues. V was cut by 0 bases and J by 8 bases, with 14 bases left in between. The germline V gene has CDR1 SGHDT and CDR2 YYEEEE. The CDR3 coding sequence is TGTGCCAGCAGCTTGGTACAGCCCTCGGCGGGCTACACCTTC. It codes for CASSLVQPSAGYTF. Using reference TRBV5-6 and TRBJ1-2 for the parts outside the CDR3, the full variable domain is DAGVTQSPTHLIKTRGQQVTLRCSPKSGHDTVSWYQQALGQGPQFIFQYYEEEERQRGNFPDRFSGHQFPNYSSELNVNALLLGDSALYLCASSLVQPSAGYTFGSGTRLTVV.

J is TRBJ1-6 and V is TRBV7-2; weak D call: TRBD1 (6 bases). Germline CDR1 SGHTA, CDR2 FQGNSA. V lost 1 base to trimming and J lost 8 bases, with 12 bases between them. The CDR3 has 15 amino acids. CDR3 sequence reads: CASSLGRGHDSPLHF. In nucleotides, the CDR3 is TGTGCCAGCAGCTTAGGCAGGGGTCATGATTCACCCCTCCACTTT.

This clone appeared once. The CDR3 loop reads CASSPGFGVTAYEQYF. CDR3 nucleotides: TGTGCCAGCAGCCCGGGGTTTGGGGTCACGGCCTACGAGCAGTACTTC. The chain is built from TRBV7-8 and TRBJ2-7, with D perhaps matching TRBD2 (5 bases). Looked up from germline, CDR1 is SGHVS and CDR2 is FQNEAQ. The V end lost 5 bases, the J end lost 2 bases, and 19 bases lay between the germline ends. The CDR3 is 16 residues long. The full variable domain, rest sourced from reference TRBV7-8 and TRBJ2-7, is GAGVSQSPRYKVAKRGQDVALRCDPISGHVSLFWYQQALGQGPEFLTYFQNEAQLDKSGLPSDRFFAERPEGSVSTLKIQRTQQEDSAVYLCASSPGFGVTAYEQYFGPGTRLTVT.